Presented here are 20 T cell receptor beta chains from one specimen sequenced in a study of a mutant IDH1 vaccine in newly diagnosed glioma. The table came from immunoSEQ multiplex PCR; TCRdb's copy has only in-frame clones and leaves some out. Of fewer than 70,000 clones listed, under 85% are singletons. The time point: week 11, during vaccination. What each vaccine dose contained was 300 ug of mutant IDH1 20-mer peptide, accompanied by topical imiquimod. What these receptors recognize is not known. The material was PBMCs, obtained from a glioma patient whose treatment included an IDH1 peptide vaccine. All receptors come from a man aged 25 to 40 with glioma.

This clone was seen only a few times. The gene calls are TRBV11-2 and TRBJ1-4; a possible D gene is TRBD1 (6 bases). This CDR3 is 18 amino acids long. Germline V lookup: CDR1 SGHAT, CDR2 FQNNGV. The V gene lost 1 base and the J gene lost 2 bases, with 17 bases spanning the gap. The CDR3 DNA sequence: TGTGCCAGCAGCTTAGGCCCAGGGGCGGAAGCGACTAATGAAAAACTGTTTTTT. This translates into CASSLGPGAEATNEKLFF.

The DNA for the CDR3 is TGTGCCAGCAGTTACCCCCCCGAGCAGTACTTC. Amino acids: CASSYPPEQYF. The chain recombines TRBV27 with TRBJ2-7; D remains ambiguous. This CDR3 contains 11 residues. With 4 bases removed from V and 6 bases from J, the gap between germline ends came to 7 bases. Germline V lookup: CDR1 MNHEY, CDR2 SMNVEV (reference sequence).

This clone was counted a single time. This chain connects TRBV2 to TRBJ2-6, with a possible D match to TRBD1 (5 bases). Germline loops: CDR1 SNHLY, CDR2 FYNNEI. The CDR3 consists of 15 residues. V gave up 8 bases and J gave up 0 bases, with 11 bases separating them. The DNA for the CDR3 is TGTGCCAGCGATCACAGGAACTCTGGGGCCAACGTCCTGACTTTC. Its protein is CASDHRNSGANVLTF.

This chain uses TRBV18 with TRBJ2-4; 10 bases line up with TRBD1. This CDR3 region has 14 residues. Germline V gene data show CDR1 as KGHSH and CDR2 as LQKENI. V shed 3 bases, J shed 7 bases, and the junction held 3 bases outside the gene matches. The CDR3 DNA sequence: TGTGCCAGCTCACCCGGACAGGGGGGGAACATTCAGTACTTC. Residues: CASSPGQGGNIQYF.

The genes are TRBV11-2 and TRBJ2-1, with D perhaps TRBD2 (5 bases). Trimming removed 5 bases from V and 1 base from J, with 12 bases in between. This CDR3 is built from 15 residues. Germline V gene lookup returns CDR1 SGHAT and CDR2 FQNNGV. The chain's CDR3 is CASSLFTGSYNEQFF. The CDR3 DNA sequence: TGTGCCAGCAGCCTCTTTACGGGGTCCTACAATGAGCAGTTCTTC.

This sequence joins TRBV9 and TRBJ1-2; no definite D call. The ends were cut back, 0 bases at V and 4 bases at J, with 16 bases in the middle. Germline CDR1 SGDLS, CDR2 YYNGEE. The CDR3 is made up of 16 amino acids. CDR3 amino acids: CASSVGDTPGTYGYTF. The CDR3 DNA sequence: TGTGCCAGCAGCGTAGGCGACACCCCGGGAACCTATGGCTACACCTTC.

The chain has TRBV19 and TRBJ1-5; D gene uncertain. The CDR3 length is 15 residues. Germline V gives CDR1 LNHDA, CDR2 SQIVND (reference sequence). V shed 3 bases and J shed 5 bases, with 14 bases lying between them. CDR3 DNA sequence: TGTGCCAGTAGTATGGACCGACGGGAGGATCAGCCCCAGCATTTT. Its protein product is CASSMDRREDQPQHF.

The chain recombines TRBV6-1 with TRBJ2-5, with D possibly being TRBD2 (5 bases). CDR3 length: 14 residues. Trimming removed 6 bases from V and 1 base from J, with 12 bases in between. Germline lookup yields CDR1 MNHNS and CDR2 SASEGT. The CDR3 coding sequence is TGTGCCAGCAGCGAGGGCGGCAGCCAAGAGACCCAGTACTTC. Its protein product is CASSEGGSQETQYF.

This rearrangement joins TRBV6-6 to TRBJ2-5; perhaps TRBD2 as D (7 bases). The V end lost 6 bases, the J end lost 5 bases, and 16 bases lay between the germline ends. The germline V gene encodes CDR1 MNHNY and CDR2 SVGAGI (reference sequence). This CDR3 contains 14 residues. The CDR3 sequence is CASSLRGGSETQYF. The CDR3 DNA reads as TGTGCCAGCAGCCTAAGGGGGGGGTCTGAGACCCAGTACTTC.

The chain carries TRBV11-2 and TRBJ1-4; no clear D gene. Germline loops: CDR1 SGHAT, CDR2 FQNNGV. The CDR3 has 12 amino acids. Deletions cut 4 bases from V and 4 bases from J, with 4 bases between. The CDR3: CASSYGNEKLFF. CDR3 in DNA: TGTGCCAGCAGCTACGGTAATGAAAAACTGTTTTTT.

The chain couples TRBV2 to TRBJ2-3; 8 bases agree with TRBD2. The ends lost 10 bases at V and 4 bases at J; junction bases unmatched: 10. This CDR3 has 14 amino acids. Germline V gives CDR1 SNHLY, CDR2 FYNNEI. The CDR3 loop is CATIGTSRADTQYF. In DNA form, the CDR3 reads TGTGCCACCATAGGGACTAGTCGCGCAGATACGCAGTATTTT. Combining the CDR3 with reference TRBV2 and TRBJ2-3 gives the whole variable domain EPEVTQTPSHQVTQMGQEVILRCVPISNHLYFYWYRQILGQKVEFLVSFYNNEISEKSEIFDDQFSVERPDGSNFTLKIRSTKLEDSAMYFCATIGTSRADTQYFGPGTRLTVL.

This clone was seen once. J is TRBJ2-7 and V is TRBV6-1; 10 bases align to TRBD1. Per germline, CDR1 MNHNS and CDR2 SASEGT. The V segment lost 7 bases and the J segment 2 bases; nucleotides outside the gene matches: 8. This CDR3 is 15 amino acids long. The CDR3 loop reads CASNLGTGVAYEQYF. DNA of the CDR3: TGTGCCAGCAATTTAGGGACAGGGGTTGCCTACGAGCAGTACTTC.

This clone was seen more than once but under ten times. CDR3 DNA: TGTGCCAGTAGTTCAGGGGGCGAGCTGGCTTTCTTT. It is translated as CASSSGGELAFF. The chain combines TRBV19 with TRBJ1-1, with TRBD1 identical over 8 bases. V lost 5 bases to trimming and J lost 11 bases; unmatched junction nucleotides: 7. CDR1 is LNHDA, CDR2 SQIVND, per germline (reference sequence). The CDR3 has 12 residues. Together with reference TRBV19 and TRBJ1-1, the CDR3 gives the full variable domain: DGGITQSPKYLFRKEGQNVTLSCEQNLNHDAMYWYRQDPGQGLRLIYYSQIVNDFQKGDIAEGYSVSREKKESFPLTVTSAQKNPTAFYLCASSSGGELAFFGQGTRLTVV.

The chain joins TRBV13 to TRBJ1-1, with D perhaps matching TRBD1 (5 bases). The CDR3 has 16 amino acids. Germline V gene lookup returns CDR1 PRHDT and CDR2 FYEKMQ (reference sequence). V shed 5 bases and J shed 3 bases, with 19 bases lying between them. CDR3 residues: CASSEVTGTADTEAFF. DNA of the CDR3: TGTGCCAGCAGCGAGGTTACCGGGACCGCGGACACTGAAGCTTTCTTT.

The gene calls are TRBV7-9 and TRBJ2-1; unclear D gene. The CDR3 is 16 amino acids. The V end lost 7 bases, the J end lost 8 bases, and 24 bases lay between the germline ends. In germline, CDR1 is SEHNR, CDR2 FQNEAQ (reference sequence). CDR3 sequence (DNA): TGTGCCAGCACCCCCACCGGGCCCACTAAGAGAGATGAGCAGTTCTTC. Its translation is CASTPTGPTKRDEQFF.

This clone appeared a single time. V is TRBV2 and J is TRBJ2-1; 10 nucleotides align to TRBD2. Trimming cost V 4 bases and J 6 bases; bases outside gene matches: 6. The germline V gene has CDR1 SNHLY and CDR2 FYNNEI. CDR3 length equals 15 residues. DNA of the CDR3: TGTGCCAGCAGTGTGGAGCGGGGGGGCAGCAATGAGCAGTTCTTC. Translation gives CASSVERGGSNEQFF.

V gene TRBV7-8 combines with J gene TRBJ1-5; 9 nucleotides match TRBD1. The V gene's germline CDR1 is SGHVS and CDR2 FQNEAQ. V was clipped by 4 bases and J by 4 bases; unmatched bases: 11. The length of the CDR3 is 17 residues. The CDR3 coding sequence is TGTGCCAGCAGCTCGAAGAGACAGGGGGGAAGTAATCAGCCCCAGCATTTT. Its protein is CASSSKRQGGSNQPQHF.

V usage is TRBV9 and J usage is TRBJ2-3; 10 bases are shared with TRBD2. The germline gives CDR1 SGDLS, CDR2 YYNGEE. Trimming took 0 bases from V and 4 from J; bases not matched to a gene: 5. This CDR3 spans 16 amino acids. CDR3 amino acids: CASSVESGGAADTQYF. CDR3 coding DNA: TGTGCCAGCAGCGTAGAGAGCGGGGGGGCCGCAGATACGCAGTATTTT. Together with reference TRBV9 and TRBJ2-3, the CDR3 gives the full variable domain: DSGVTQTPKHLITATGQRVTLRCSPRSGDLSVYWYQQSLDQGLQFLIQYYNGEERAKGNILERFSAQQFPDLHSELNLSSLELGDSALYFCASSVESGGAADTQYFGPGTRLTVL.

The gene calls are TRBV7-9 and TRBJ1-1; D is unresolved. Germline values: CDR1 SEHNR, CDR2 FQNEAQ (reference sequence). V was trimmed by 2 bases and J by 4 bases, leaving 5 bases between them. CDR3 length equals 12 residues. The CDR3 sequence: CASSLWRTEAFF. The CDR3 DNA reads TGTGCCAGCAGCTTATGGCGCACTGAAGCTTTCTTT.

CDR3 residues: CASSRGGSNQPQHF. CDR3 DNA sequence: TGTGCCAGCAGCCGGGGGGGGAGCAATCAGCCCCAGCATTTT. This rearrangement joins TRBV4-2 to TRBJ1-5; a weak D match, TRBD1 (5 bases). CDR1 and CDR2 from the germline V gene are LGHNA and YNFKEQ. V was cut by 4 bases and J by 1 base, with 8 bases left in between. This CDR3 has 14 residues.